Included here is one T cell receptor (beta chain) sequence, with context. Its antigen is still unknown. This sample is drawn from a study of beta chain features in type 1 diabetes. Study as a whole: Cell yields, age and gender were similar between patients and healthy donors.

Of the isolated RNA, all was reverse transcribed, and so the sequenced material was expressed TCRB transcripts. The table came from immunoSEQ multiplex PCR; TCRdb's copy has only in-frame clones and leaves some out. This table holds hundreds of thousands of clones, around 15% found once. Trimming left V 3 bases short and J 2 bases short, with 8 bases between. This CDR3 has 13 residues. Germline assignment: CDR1 MGHRA and CDR2 YSYEKL. Study results and caveats: Moderate but significant shortening of TCRB CDR3s was recorded in all four CD4+ subsets from Type 1 diabetes patients. Highly expressing activated T cells could be over-counted with a cDNA template. Whether HLA type affects TCRB rearrangement stayed undetermined in the present work. VDJ junctions in type 1 diabetes patients carried more deletions and fewer insertions.

The specimen sequenced was naive CD4+ T cells from blood. The gene calls are TRBV4-1 and TRBJ2-7; D perhaps matches TRBD2 (5 bases). The sequence was collected from a man aged 18-30 years with type 1 diabetes. CDR3 DNA sequence: TGCGCCAGCAGCCAGTCCGGGGCCTACGAGCAGTACTTC. Translation gives CASSQSGAYEQYF.